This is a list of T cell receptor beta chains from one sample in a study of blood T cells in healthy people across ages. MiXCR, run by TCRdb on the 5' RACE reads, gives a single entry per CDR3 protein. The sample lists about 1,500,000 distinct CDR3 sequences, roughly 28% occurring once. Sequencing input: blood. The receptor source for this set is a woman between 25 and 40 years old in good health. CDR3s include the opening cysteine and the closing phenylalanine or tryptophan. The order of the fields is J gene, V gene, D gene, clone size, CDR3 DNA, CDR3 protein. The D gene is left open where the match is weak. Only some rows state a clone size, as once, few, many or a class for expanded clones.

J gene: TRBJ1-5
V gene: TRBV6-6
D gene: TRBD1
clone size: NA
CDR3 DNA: TGTGCCAGCAGTTACTCGGCAGGGGGCAACAATCAGCCCCAGCATTTT
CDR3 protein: CASSYSAGGNNQPQHF

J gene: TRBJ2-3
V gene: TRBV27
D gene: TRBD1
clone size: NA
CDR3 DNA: TGTGCCAGCAAAGACAGGGGGCTGAATACGCAGTATTTT
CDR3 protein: CASKDRGLNTQYF

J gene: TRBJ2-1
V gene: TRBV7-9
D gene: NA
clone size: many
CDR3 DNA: TGTGCCAGCAGCTTAGAAGTGACAGCCAACAATGAGCAGTTCTTC
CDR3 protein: CASSLEVTANNEQFF

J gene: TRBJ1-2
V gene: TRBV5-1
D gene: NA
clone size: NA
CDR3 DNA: TGCGCCACCCGGGAGGATAACTATGGCTACACCTTC
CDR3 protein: CATREDNYGYTF

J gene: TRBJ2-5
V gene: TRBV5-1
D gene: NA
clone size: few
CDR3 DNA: TGCGCCAGCAGCTCCAGGGATTCTCGTGTGGAGACCCAGTACTTC
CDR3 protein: CASSSRDSRVETQYF

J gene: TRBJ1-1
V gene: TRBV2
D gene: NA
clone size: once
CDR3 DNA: TGTGCCAGCAGTGGACTTGGGAAGGCCGAAGCTTTCTTT
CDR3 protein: CASSGLGKAEAFF

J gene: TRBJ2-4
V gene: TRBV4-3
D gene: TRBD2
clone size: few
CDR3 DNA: TGCGCCTGCAGCCTTAGCGGGTTAACCAAAAACATTCAGTACTTC
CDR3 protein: CACSLSGLTKNIQYF

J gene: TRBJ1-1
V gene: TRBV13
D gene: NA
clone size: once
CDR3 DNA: TGTGCCAGCAGGCGAGGAGGGGGACTGATGAACACTGAAGCTTTCTTT
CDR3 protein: CASRRGGGLMNTEAFF

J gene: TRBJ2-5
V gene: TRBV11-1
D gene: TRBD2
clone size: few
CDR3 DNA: TGTGCCAGCAGCTCTACCCCAAAAATAGCGGGGGCCGGGACCCAAAAAGAGACCCAGTACTTC
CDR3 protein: CASSSTPKIAGAGTQKETQYF

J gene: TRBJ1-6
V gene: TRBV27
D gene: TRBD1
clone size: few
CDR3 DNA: TGTGCCAGCAGTTTACGGGGACAGGGGCGTAGAACCCTCCACTTT
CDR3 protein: CASSLRGQGRRTLHF

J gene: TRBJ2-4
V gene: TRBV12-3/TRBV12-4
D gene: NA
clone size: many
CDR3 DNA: TGTGCCAGCAGTTTAGCAGCGGCTGTGGACATTCAGTACTTC
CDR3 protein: CASSLAAAVDIQYF

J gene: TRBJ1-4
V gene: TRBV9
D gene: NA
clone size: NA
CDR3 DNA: TGTGCCAGCAGTCCAACAGGCTCTAATGAAAAACTGTTTTTT
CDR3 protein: CASSPTGSNEKLFF

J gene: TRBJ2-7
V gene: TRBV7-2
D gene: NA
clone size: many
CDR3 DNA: TGTGCCAGCAGCTTAGGAGGTGGGCTTTACGAGCAGTACTTC
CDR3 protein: CASSLGGGLYEQYF

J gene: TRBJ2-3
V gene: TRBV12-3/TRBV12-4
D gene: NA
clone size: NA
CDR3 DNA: TGTGCCAGCAGTTTCGCTACACGGGATACAGATACGCAGTATTTT
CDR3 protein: CASSFATRDTDTQYF

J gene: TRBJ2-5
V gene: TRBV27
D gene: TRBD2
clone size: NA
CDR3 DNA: TGTGCCAGCAGTCGGGGACTAGCGGAATACAATGAGCAGTACTTC
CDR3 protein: CASSRGLAEYNEQYF

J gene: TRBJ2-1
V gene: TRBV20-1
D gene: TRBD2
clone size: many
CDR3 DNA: TGCAGTGCTAGAGATCTAACGGGGGGTTACAATGAGCAGTTCTTC
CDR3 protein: CSARDLTGGYNEQFF

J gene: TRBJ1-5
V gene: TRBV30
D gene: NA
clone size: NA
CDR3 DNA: TGTGCCTGGAGTAATTCGATTAATCAGCCCCAGCATTTT
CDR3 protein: CAWSNSINQPQHF

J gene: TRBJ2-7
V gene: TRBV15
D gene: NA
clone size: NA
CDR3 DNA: TGTGCCACCAGCAGAGTTCAGGGTACTTACAATGAGCAGTACTTC
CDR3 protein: CATSRVQGTYNEQYF

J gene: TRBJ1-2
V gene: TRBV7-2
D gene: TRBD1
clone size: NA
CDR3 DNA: TGTGCCAGCACTGTGGACAGGAACTATGGCTACACCTTC
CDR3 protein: CASTVDRNYGYTF

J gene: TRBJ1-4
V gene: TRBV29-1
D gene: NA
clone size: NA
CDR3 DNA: TGCGGCGTTAAAAAGGTAGCAGGGGCGACTAATGAAAAACTGTTTTTT
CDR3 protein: CGVKKVAGATNEKLFF

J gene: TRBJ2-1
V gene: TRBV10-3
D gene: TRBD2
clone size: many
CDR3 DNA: TGTGCCATCAGTGACCCGAGCGGGAACTACAATGAGCAGTTCTTC
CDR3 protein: CAISDPSGNYNEQFF

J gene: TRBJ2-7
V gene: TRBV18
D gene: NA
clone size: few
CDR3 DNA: TGTGCCAGCTCACCAACGAACGGGGACGTAAAGGGCGAGCAGTACTTC
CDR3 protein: CASSPTNGDVKGEQYF

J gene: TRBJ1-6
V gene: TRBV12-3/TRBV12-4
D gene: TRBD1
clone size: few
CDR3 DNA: TGTGCCAGCAACAGGGGAACTTCTTCACCCCTCCACTTT
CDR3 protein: CASNRGTSSPLHF

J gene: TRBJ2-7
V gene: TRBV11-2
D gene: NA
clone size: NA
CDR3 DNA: TGTGCCAGCAGCTCGATGTCAACCCAGTACTTC
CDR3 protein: CASSSMSTQYF

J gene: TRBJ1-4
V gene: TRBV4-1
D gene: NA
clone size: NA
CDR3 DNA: TGCGCCAGCAGCCAAGATGCCAGGGAAAATGAAAAACTGTTTTTT
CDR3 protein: CASSQDARENEKLFF

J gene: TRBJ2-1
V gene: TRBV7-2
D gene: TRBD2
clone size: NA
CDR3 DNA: TGTGCCAGCAGCTTAAGCGGGAGTATGGCTCGCAATGAGCAGTTCTTC
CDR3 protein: CASSLSGSMARNEQFF

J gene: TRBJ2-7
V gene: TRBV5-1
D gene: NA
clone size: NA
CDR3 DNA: TGCGCCAGCAGCCGTACAGGAGCACAGGGCTACGAGCAGTACTTC
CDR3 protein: CASSRTGAQGYEQYF

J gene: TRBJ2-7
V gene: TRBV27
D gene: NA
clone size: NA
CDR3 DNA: TGTGCCAGCACCTGGGGCGGGCCCTCCTACAATGAGCAGTACTTC
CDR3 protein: CASTWGGPSYNEQYF

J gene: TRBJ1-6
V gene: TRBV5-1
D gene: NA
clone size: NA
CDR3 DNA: TGCGCCAGCAGTGAAGGGGAAAGCTCCTATAATTCACCCCCCCACTTT
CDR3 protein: CASSEGESSYNSPPHF

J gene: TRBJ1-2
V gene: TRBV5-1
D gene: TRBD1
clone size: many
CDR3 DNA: TGCGCCAGCAGCTATGACAGGGGACTCTATGGCTACACCTTC
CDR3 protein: CASSYDRGLYGYTF

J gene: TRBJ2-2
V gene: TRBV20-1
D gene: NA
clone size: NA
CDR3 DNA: TGCAGTGCTAGAGACTCCGGGACTCACGCCGGGGAGCTGTTTTTT
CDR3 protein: CSARDSGTHAGELFF

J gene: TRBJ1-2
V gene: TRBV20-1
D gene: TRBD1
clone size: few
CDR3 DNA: TGCAGTGCTAGGGGGACAGGGGGCATGTATGGCTACACCTTC
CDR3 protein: CSARGTGGMYGYTF

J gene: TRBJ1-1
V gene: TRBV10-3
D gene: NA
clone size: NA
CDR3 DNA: TGTGCCGGACGACAGAATTTGAACACTGAAGCTTTCTTT
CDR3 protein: CAGRQNLNTEAFF